The present TCR beta chain was sequenced within a study of CD8+ T cells in alopecia areata. Study-level findings and limits: Clonality in lesional scalp, especially alopecia totalis/universalis, exceeded that of normal scalp.

TCR sequencing used cDNA made by reverse transcription of extracted RNA. Data came from immunoSEQ multiplex PCR; TCRdb stores just in-frame clones and leaves some out. Counted here are some 110,000 clones, 55% to 70% occurring once; the ten biggest clones make up 2.8%. V shed 0 bases and J shed 8 bases, with 16 bases lying between them. This CDR3 has 15 residues. Germline loops: CDR1 MGHRA, CDR2 YSYEKL. A note on this clone: As yet, its antigen is unknown.

The chain recombines TRBV4-1 with TRBJ1-2; D is perhaps TRBD1 (6 bases). The sequencing input was CD4+ T cells sorted from blood. This TCR was sampled from a human donor in good health. This chain's CDR3 is CASSQEGGPWIGYTF. CDR3 DNA: TGCGCCAGCAGCCAAGAAGGGGGGCCCTGGATCGGCTACACCTTC.